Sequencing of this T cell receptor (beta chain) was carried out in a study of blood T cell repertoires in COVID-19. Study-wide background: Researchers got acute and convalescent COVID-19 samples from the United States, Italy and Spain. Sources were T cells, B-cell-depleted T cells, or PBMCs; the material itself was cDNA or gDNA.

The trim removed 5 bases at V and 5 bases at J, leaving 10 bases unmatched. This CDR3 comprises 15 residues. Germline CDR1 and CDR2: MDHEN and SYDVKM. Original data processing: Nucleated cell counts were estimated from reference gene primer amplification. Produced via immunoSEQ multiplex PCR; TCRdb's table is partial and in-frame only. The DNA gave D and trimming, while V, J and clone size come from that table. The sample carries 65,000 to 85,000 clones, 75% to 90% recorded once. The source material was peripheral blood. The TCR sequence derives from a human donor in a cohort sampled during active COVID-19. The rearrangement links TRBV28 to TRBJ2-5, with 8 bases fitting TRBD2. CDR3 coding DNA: TGTGCCAGCAGTCCGAGGGGACTAGTGGTTGAGACCCAGTACTTC. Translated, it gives CASSPRGLVVETQYF.